These 30 T cell receptor beta chains originate from one sample sequenced in a study of blood T cell repertoires in COVID-19. Here immunoSEQ multiplex PCR was the method, and the copy in TCRdb shows in-frame clones only, minus some. The repertoire holds 98,000 or so clones, 90% to 95% seen once, with 5% to 6.5% in the top ten. Sequencing was carried out using peripheral blood. The receptors here all came from a human donor in a cohort sampled during active COVID-19.

The chain is built from TRBV19 and TRBJ1-1; D is perhaps TRBD1 (5 bases). Trimming took off 6 bases at V and 4 bases at J, with 24 bases between the two ends. The CDR3 is made up of 17 amino acids. Germline lookup yields CDR1 LNHDA and CDR2 SQIVND (reference sequence). The DNA for the CDR3 is TGTGCCAGTAGACCCAAGGGGCTAGATCGTGTCTCCACTGAAGCTTTCTTT. As protein: CASRPKGLDRVSTEAFF.

The rearrangement uses TRBV30 and TRBJ2-2; maybe TRBD1 (6 bases). The CDR3 has 12 amino acids. With 8 bases removed from V and 7 bases from J, the gap between germline ends came to 14 bases. Germline CDR1 is GTSNPN and CDR2 is SVGIG (reference sequence). The CDR3 DNA follows: TGTGCCCAGCGGACAGAGCACGGGGAGCTGTTTTTT. This codes for CAQRTEHGELFF.

V gene TRBV4-3 combines with J gene TRBJ2-4; TRBD1 is a possible D gene (6 bases). Germline assignment: CDR1 LGHNA and CDR2 YSLEER. V shed 2 bases and J shed 8 bases, with 13 bases lying between them. The CDR3 is 14 amino acids. CDR3: CASSQLRGVYIQYF. Here the CDR3 DNA reads TGCGCCAGCAGCCAACTCAGGGGAGTATACATTCAGTACTTC.

The genes are TRBV12-3 or TRBV12-4 and TRBJ2-7; 9 nucleotides agree with TRBD2. The CDR3 consists of 13 residues. V lost 5 bases and J lost 4; bases outside the gene matches: 3. The CDR3 DNA is TGTGCCAGCAGTCCTAGCGGGAAATACGAGCAGTACTTC. Encoded protein: CASSPSGKYEQYF.

The chain couples TRBV5-1 to TRBJ1-6; D remains unclear. V was clipped by 0 bases and J by 3 bases, with 4 bases between them. The CDR3 runs 14 residues. Germline V gives CDR1 SGHRS, CDR2 YFSETQ. The CDR3, as DNA: TGCGCCAGCAGCTTGGCTCTCTATAATTCACCCCTCCACTTT. This sequence encodes CASSLALYNSPLHF.

V usage is TRBV19 and J usage is TRBJ2-7; the D gene is possibly TRBD1 (5 bases). Trimming removed 5 bases at V and 10 bases at J, with 15 bases between. The length of the CDR3 is 12 residues. Per the germline V gene, CDR1 is LNHDA and CDR2 is SQIVND (reference sequence). The CDR3 nucleotides read TGTGCCAGTAGTCTCGGACAATCCTCCCAGTACTTC. Translation gives CASSLGQSSQYF. Using reference TRBV19 and TRBJ2-7 for the parts outside the CDR3, the full variable domain is DGGITQSPKYLFRKEGQNVTLSCEQNLNHDAMYWYRQDPGQGLRLIYYSQIVNDFQKGDIAEGYSVSREKKESFPLTVTSAQKNPTAFYLCASSLGQSSQYFGPGTRLTVT.

V and J are TRBV24-1 and TRBJ1-1; no clear D. The CDR3 is 13 amino acids. V was cut by 2 bases and J by 1 base, with 4 bases left in between. Germline V gives CDR1 KGHDR, CDR2 SFDVKD. The CDR3 DNA reads as TGTGCCACCAGTGATTCAGGGAACACTGAAGCTTTCTTT. Translating gives CATSDSGNTEAFF.

This clone is a singleton in its sample. This chain connects TRBV15 to TRBJ2-7, with 8 bases matching TRBD1. Germline V gene lookup returns CDR1 LNHNV and CDR2 YYDKDF (reference sequence). The V and J ends lost 0 bases and 2 bases, in that order; junction bases with no gene match: 3. The CDR3 sequence is 15 residues long. The CDR3 DNA follows: TGTGCCACCAGCAGAGAACAGGGGGGCGCCTACGAGCAGTACTTC. Translation gives CATSREQGGAYEQYF. Complete variable domain (other parts from reference TRBV15 and TRBJ2-7): DAMVIQNPRYQVTQFGKPVTLSCSQTLNHNVMYWYQQKSSQAPKLLFHYYDKDFNNEADTPDNFQSRRPNTSFCFLDIRSPGLGDTAMYLCATSREQGGAYEQYFGPGTRLTVT.

This clone was recorded once. The gene calls are TRBV2 and TRBJ1-4, with a weak D call TRBD1 (5 bases). Per the germline V gene, CDR1 is SNHLY and CDR2 is FYNNEI. V gave up 3 bases and J gave up 8 bases, with 10 bases separating them. This CDR3 has 13 residues. CDR3 region: CASSDRRGEKLFF. CDR3 in DNA: TGTGCCAGCAGTGATAGGAGGGGCGAAAAACTGTTTTTT.

The chain combines TRBV15 with TRBJ2-3, with 7 bases aligning to TRBD2. Germline values: CDR1 LNHNV, CDR2 YYDKDF (reference sequence). V trimming: 5 bases; J trimming: 4 bases; junction bases outside the gene matches: 9. The CDR3 runs to 15 residues. CDR3 nucleotides: TGTGCCACCAGCGGAGGGACTACCAGTTCAGATACGCAGTATTTT. Its protein product is CATSGGTTSSDTQYF. Complete variable domain (other parts from reference TRBV15 and TRBJ2-3): DAMVIQNPRYQVTQFGKPVTLSCSQTLNHNVMYWYQQKSSQAPKLLFHYYDKDFNNEADTPDNFQSRRPNTSFCFLDIRSPGLGDTAMYLCATSGGTTSSDTQYFGPGTRLTVL.

The chain is built from TRBV9 and TRBJ2-1, with 8 bases lining up with TRBD2. The CDR3 is 15 amino acids. The V segment lost 0 bases and the J segment 2 bases; nucleotides outside the gene matches: 1. CDR1 SGDLS and CDR2 YYNGEE come from the germline V gene. The CDR3 sequence is CASSVGLAPYNEQFF. CDR3 DNA: TGTGCCAGCAGCGTAGGACTAGCGCCCTACAATGAGCAGTTCTTC.

The chain links TRBV28 to TRBJ2-1; D perhaps matches TRBD2 (5 bases). The CDR3 consists of 15 residues. Germline values: CDR1 MDHEN, CDR2 SYDVKM. With 5 bases removed from V and 8 bases from J, the gap between germline ends came to 19 bases. The CDR3 coding sequence is TGTGCCAGCAGTGGGTCGGACTCCTTAGCCCATGAGCAGTTCTTC. Encoded protein: CASSGSDSLAHEQFF. Combining the CDR3 with reference TRBV28 and TRBJ2-1 gives the whole variable domain DVKVTQSSRYLVKRTGEKVFLECVQDMDHENMFWYRQDPGLGLRLIYFSYDVKMKEKGDIPEGYSVSREKKERFSLILESASTNQTSMYLCASSGSDSLAHEQFFGPGTRLTVL.

As DNA, the CDR3 is TGTGCCAGCAGCGACACGCACAGGGAAGGGCAGTTCTTC. This encodes CASSDTHREGQFF. The J gene is TRBJ2-1, the V gene TRBV9; a weak D match, TRBD1 (6 bases). Germline CDR1 SGDLS, CDR2 YYNGEE. The CDR3 covers 13 residues. V gave up 3 bases and J gave up 12 bases, with 16 bases separating them.

This clone was counted many times. The rearrangement links TRBV6-1 to TRBJ1-2, with D possibly matching TRBD1 (6 bases). The germline V gene encodes CDR1 MNHNS and CDR2 SASEGT. V shed 1 base and J shed 4 bases, with 19 bases lying between them. This CDR3 has 17 amino acids. The CDR3 DNA reads TGTGCCAGCAGTGAAGAGCACGGAACAGGGAAGGGCTATGGCTACACCTTC. Protein product: CASSEEHGTGKGYGYTF.

The chain couples TRBV11-2 to TRBJ1-1; 7 bases align to TRBD1. The CDR3 loop spans 16 amino acids. Germline lookup yields CDR1 SGHAT and CDR2 FQNNGV. V gave up 5 bases and J gave up 3 bases; unmatched junction bases: 12. CDR3 in amino acids: CASSPGGTVLDTEAFF. The CDR3 nucleotides are TGTGCCAGCAGCCCTGGGGGGACAGTTCTAGACACTGAAGCTTTCTTT.

This clone appeared a single time. The V gene is TRBV6-5, the J gene TRBJ2-1; D possibly corresponds to TRBD2 (7 bases). The CDR3 is 15 amino acids. Per the germline V gene, CDR1 is MNHEY and CDR2 is SVGAGI. Trimming took off 6 bases at V and 3 bases at J, with 15 bases between the two ends. CDR3 region: CASRLRGGIYNEQFF. The CDR3 DNA follows: TGTGCCAGCAGGTTGAGGGGGGGCATCTACAATGAGCAGTTCTTC.

The genes are TRBV19 and TRBJ2-2; D possibly corresponds to TRBD1 (6 bases). Trimming removed 3 bases from V and 2 bases from J, with 10 bases in between. The CDR3 covers 15 residues. The germline gives CDR1 LNHDA, CDR2 SQIVND (reference sequence). Written as DNA, the CDR3 is TGTGCCAGTAGTATTTTAGGGGGAAACACCGGGGAGCTGTTTTTT. The encoded protein is CASSILGGNTGELFF.

V and J are TRBV29-1 and TRBJ2-7; TRBD2 agrees at 12 bases. The V gene end was trimmed by 4 bases and the J gene end by 4 bases; junction bases not matched to a gene: 5. Germline CDR1 reads SQVTM; CDR2 reads ANQGSEA. CDR3 size: 14 residues. The CDR3 is CSVAPGTSGYEQYF. The CDR3 nucleotides are TGCAGCGTTGCTCCCGGGACTAGCGGGTACGAGCAGTACTTC.

V and J are TRBV6-2 or TRBV6-3 and TRBJ1-5, with D possibly matching TRBD1 (5 bases). V was shortened by 2 bases and J by 3 bases, with 14 bases between the two germline ends. The germline gives CDR1 MNHEY, CDR2 SVGEGT. The CDR3 consists of 16 residues. The DNA for the CDR3 is TGTGCCAGCAGTTACCCCCTAGGGGCGATCAATCAGCCCCAGCATTTT. Translated: CASSYPLGAINQPQHF.

The chain links TRBV6-1 to TRBJ1-2, with D possibly matching TRBD1 (6 bases). V dropped 2 bases and J dropped 8 bases, with 21 bases sitting between them. Per the germline V gene, CDR1 is MNHNS and CDR2 is SASEGT. The CDR3 loop spans 16 amino acids. This CDR3 reads CASSEKTRGRSGGYTF. CDR3 nucleotides: TGTGCCAGCAGTGAAAAGACCAGGGGCCGCTCAGGAGGCTACACCTTC.

CDR3 residues: CASSLLGKDTQYF. Written as DNA, the CDR3 is TGTGCCAGCAGTTTATTGGGCAAAGATACGCAGTATTTT. This chain connects TRBV28 to TRBJ2-3; no clear D gene. The V gene lost 1 base and the J gene lost 5 bases, with 7 bases spanning the gap. The CDR3 has 13 amino acids. Looked up from germline, CDR1 is MDHEN and CDR2 is SYDVKM.

This chain joins TRBV6-5 and TRBJ1-1, with no clear D. Trimming took 2 bases from V and 9 from J, leaving 13 bases between them. This CDR3 is 13 amino acids long. Germline V CDR1 and CDR2: MNHEY, SVGAGI. The DNA of the CDR3 is TGTGCCAGCAGTTACAGAAGGGAGGCCAAAGCTTTCTTT. Translation gives CASSYRREAKAFF.

The sample holds a few counts of this clone. The chain combines TRBV6-5 with TRBJ1-6; 8 bases map to TRBD1. Germline V gene lookup returns CDR1 MNHEY and CDR2 SVGAGI. V trimming: 9 bases; J trimming: 9 bases; junction bases outside the gene matches: 7. The length of the CDR3 is 13 residues. The CDR3 sequence is CASSGQGLSPLHF. In DNA, the CDR3 is TGTGCCAGTTCCGGACAGGGACTTTCACCCCTCCACTTT.

J is TRBJ2-1 and V is TRBV10-2, with TRBD1 identical over 8 bases. This CDR3 region has 15 residues. After removal of 2 bases from V and 6 bases from J, the junction contained 6 bases not matched to a gene. Per the germline V gene, CDR1 is WSHSY and CDR2 is SAAADI. CDR3 amino acids: CASSEGQGAANEQFF. The CDR3 bases are TGCGCCAGCAGTGAGGGTCAGGGGGCGGCCAATGAGCAGTTCTTC.

This clone was seen just once. This rearrangement joins TRBV10-2 to TRBJ2-2, with D possibly matching TRBD1 (6 bases). This CDR3 is 19 amino acids long. Germline V CDR1 and CDR2: WSHSY, SAAADI. V dropped 7 bases and J dropped 8 bases, with 32 bases sitting between them. In DNA, the CDR3 is TGCGCCAGCACCCTCCACTTTTCCGGGACACCGTTGAGATCGGGGGAGCTGTTTTTT. Translation: CASTLHFSGTPLRSGELFF.

This clone turned up a few times. V and J are TRBV11-2 and TRBJ2-1; TRBD2 aligns across 9 bases. After removal of 8 bases from V and 8 bases from J, the junction contained 7 bases not matched to a gene. CDR1 and CDR2 from the germline V gene are SGHAT and FQNNGV. The CDR3 contains 13 residues. The CDR3 DNA reads TGTGCCAGCGTCCTTAGCGGGAGCGATGAGCAGTTCTTC. This gives the protein CASVLSGSDEQFF.

The rearrangement uses TRBV5-5 and TRBJ1-1; D is uncertain. The CDR3 consists of 15 residues. Germline CDR1 reads SGHKS; CDR2 reads YYEKEE (reference sequence). The V and J ends lost 4 bases and 0 bases respectively, with 13 bases between them. The CDR3 sequence: CASSPRAEMNTEAFF. CDR3 coding DNA: TGTGCCAGCAGCCCCCGCGCGGAGATGAACACTGAAGCTTTCTTT.

This clone was seen a single time. V usage is TRBV13 and J usage is TRBJ1-1; D uncertain. The V gene's germline CDR1 is PRHDT and CDR2 FYEKMQ (reference sequence). The CDR3 length is 13 residues. The ends were cut back, 0 bases at V and 6 bases at J, with 8 bases in the middle. CDR3 amino acids: CASSLGLGPEAFF. In DNA form, the CDR3 reads TGTGCCAGCAGCTTAGGCCTTGGCCCTGAAGCTTTCTTT.

The chain joins TRBV7-6 to TRBJ2-2, with a tentative D call TRBD2 (6 bases). Germline assignment: CDR1 SGHVS and CDR2 FNYEAQ. The V end was cut by 5 bases, the J end by 2 bases, with 12 bases between. This CDR3 is 15 amino acids long. As DNA, the CDR3 is TGTGCCAGCAGCCGCGGGACTCAAAACACCGGGGAGCTGTTTTTT. Its protein product is CASSRGTQNTGELFF.

This clone was detected only a few times. The chain has TRBV6-5 and TRBJ2-2; a possible D gene is TRBD1 (5 bases). Germline CDR1 and CDR2: MNHEY and SVGAGI. Between the trimmed V and J ends, which lost 4 bases and 3 bases, there was a span of 9 bases. CDR3 size: 14 residues. The CDR3 region has the DNA TGTGCCAGCAGTTCCAGGGCGTACACCGGGGAGCTGTTTTTT. Protein: CASSSRAYTGELFF.